The clone carrying this TCR beta chain has more than one count but fewer than ten. This may be a read error: a much more frequent sequence differs by one nucleotide. This sample stems from a study of tumor-infiltrating lymphocytes in oesophageal squamous cell carcinoma. Germline V gives CDR1 SGHDT, CDR2 YYEEEE. The CDR3 loop spans 16 amino acids. V lost 0 bases to trimming and J lost 10 bases, with 20 bases between them. TCRdb reprocessed the PCR reads via MiXCR and lists one record per CDR3 protein. Among about 14,000 distinct CDR3 sequences listed, roughly 50% were seen once. This TCR was recovered from a male donor with esophageal squamous cell carcinoma. The rearrangement links TRBV5-6 to TRBJ2-1; tentatively, D is TRBD2 (6 bases). Sequencing input: blood. The CDR3 is CASSLVGGESSYEQFF. The DNA of the CDR3 is TGTGCCAGCAGCTTGGTCGGGGGAGAGAGCTCCTACGAGCAGTTCTTC.